The 6 T cell receptor beta chains reported below all come from one sample, sequenced in a study of T cells in Graves' hyperthyroidism and ophthalmopathy. Regions amplified from RNA transcripts were the TCR beta CDR3 regions. First-round RT-PCR with HTBI primers amplified the TCR CDR3 region. TCRdb passed the multiplex PCR reads through MiXCR, listing each CDR3 protein once. This table has around 600,000 distinct CDR3 sequences, more than 12% appearing once. The material sequenced was blood. These receptors were obtained from a woman between 50 and 59 years old with Graves' ophthalmopathy.

In its sample, this clonotype was seen many times. The CDR3 here is CASSLAGGIYNEQFF. CDR3 DNA: TGTGCCAGCAGCTTAGCTGGCGGGATCTACAATGAGCAGTTCTTC. V gene TRBV7-9 combines with J gene TRBJ2-1; tentatively, D is TRBD2 (6 bases). CDR3 length: 15 amino acids. Trimming shortened V by 0 bases and J by 3 bases, and 9 bases separated the two germline ends. CDR1 and CDR2 (germline): SEHNR, FQNEAQ (reference sequence).

This clonotype was seen at least ten times. This chain links TRBV2 with TRBJ1-1, with D hard to call. CDR1 and CDR2 from the germline V gene are SNHLY and FYNNEI. This CDR3 has 14 residues. The V end lost 2 bases, the J end lost 4 bases, and 11 bases lay between the germline ends. CDR3 in DNA: TGTGCCAGCAGTGAATACGGGTTACTCACTGAAGCTTTCTTT. Its translation: CASSEYGLLTEAFF.

This clonotype has a count of ten or more. The chain couples TRBV28 to TRBJ2-2; D is perhaps TRBD2 (5 bases). This CDR3 spans 14 amino acids. V lost 10 bases, J lost 4 bases, and 16 bases lay in between. Germline CDR1 MDHEN, CDR2 SYDVKM. CDR3 in DNA: TGTGCCAAGCGCGAGAGGGTGGGCACCGGGGAGCTGTTTTTT. Its protein product is CAKRERVGTGELFF.

The rearrangement links TRBV6-1 to TRBJ1-2; D remains ambiguous. Germline V gene sequence: CDR1 MNHNS, CDR2 SASEGT. Trimming took 3 bases from V and 4 from J, leaving 12 bases between them. The CDR3 loop spans 14 amino acids. The CDR3 spells CASSDTTGVYGYTF. The CDR3 bases are TGTGCCAGCAGTGACACGACGGGAGTCTATGGCTACACCTTC.

A note on this clonotype: With a much larger clone just one base away, this may be a read error. The V gene is TRBV15, the J gene TRBJ2-5, with 7 bases matching TRBD1. CDR3 size: 15 residues. CDR1 is LNHNV, CDR2 YYDKDF, per germline (reference sequence). This chain's CDR3 is CATSGDVTGLETQYF. DNA of the CDR3: TGTGCCACCAGCGGAGATGTGACAGGGTTGGAGACCCAGTACTTC.

This clonotype showed up many times. The chain joins TRBV10-2 to TRBJ1-2; 7 bases align to TRBD1. Germline lookup yields CDR1 WSHSY and CDR2 SAAADI. This CDR3 has 12 residues. V trimming: 11 bases; J trimming: 4 bases; junction bases outside the gene matches: 7. The CDR3: CAYLRDSYGYTF. The CDR3 DNA reads TGCGCCTACCTCCGGGACAGCTATGGCTACACCTTC.